What follows is one TCR beta chain and its context. The V gene lost 4 bases and the J gene lost 0 bases, with 14 bases spanning the gap. Germline CDR1 and CDR2: SGHKS and YYEKEE (reference sequence). The CDR3 is 17 amino acids. This entry belongs to a study of blood T cell repertoires in COVID-19. The overall study: Samples taken during acute and convalescent COVID-19 were collected in the United States, Italy and Spain.

Method: immunoSEQ multiplex PCR; TCRdb's copy keeps in-frame clones and lacks some. In the table there are 200,000 to 250,000 clones, roughly nine tenths of which are singletons. Sequencing used peripheral blood. The chain has TRBV5-5 and TRBJ2-6; D remains ambiguous. The clonotype comes from a man aged 40-55 years with active or convalescent COVID-19. CDR3 DNA: TGTGCCAGCAGCAGCATCCTACAGAGCTCTGGGGCCAACGTCCTGACTTTC. It yields the protein CASSSILQSSGANVLTF.